This note documents a single T cell receptor beta chain sequence. Its antigen is undetermined. This sample stems from a study of beta chain features in type 1 diabetes. Whole-study findings and limits: For patients and controls alike, PCR might favor shorter templates to the same degree. Possibly, sequencing cDNA over-represented cells that had high TCR expression levels.

Sorting based on CD45RO/CCR7/CD25/CD127/CD95/CD27 separated CD4+ naive, central memory, regulatory and stem cell-like memory cells. Germline V gene data show CDR1 as SGHTA and CDR2 as FQGNSA. V shed 3 bases and J 4 bases; nucleotides not matched to a gene: 9. This CDR3 contains 16 residues. The authors reverse transcribed all of the isolated RNA, so sequencing captured expressed TCRB transcripts. Sequencing used immunoSEQ multiplex PCR; TCRdb keeps in-frame clones, though not all of them. The sample has about 42,000 clones; around 50% are singletons. V usage is TRBV7-2 and J usage is TRBJ2-3; 8 bases map to TRBD1. Sequencing was performed on stem cell memory CD4+ T cells from blood. The origin of this receptor is a woman aged 25 to 39 in good health. The CDR3 loop reads CASSFGAGGLADTQYF. The CDR3 bases are TGTGCCAGCAGCTTTGGGGCAGGGGGCCTGGCAGATACGCAGTATTTT.